This entry concerns a single T cell receptor (beta chain). Authors' data handling: Estimation of nucleated cell counts relied on the amplification of reference gene primers. Method: immunoSEQ multiplex PCR; TCRdb's copy keeps in-frame clones and lacks some. The V and J calls and clone size were taken over from that table, and D and trimming were inferred from the DNA. Counted here are 70,000 to 95,000 clones, around 88% occurring once; the ten biggest clones make up about 7.6%. The data derive from a study of blood T cell repertoires in COVID-19. Study in general: The United States, Italy and Spain supplied acute and convalescent COVID-19 samples.

This CDR3 spans 18 amino acids. Trimming cost V 1 base and J 0 bases, with 16 bases left between them. CDR1 and CDR2 (germline): LGHDT, YNNKEL (reference sequence). The J gene is TRBJ1-5, the V gene TRBV3-1 (or the pseudogene TRBV3-2), with D tentatively TRBD1 (6 bases). Material: peripheral blood. This sequence was found in a woman in her 70s with acute or convalescent COVID-19. CDR3 in DNA: TGTGCCAGCAGCCAAGGGGGCAGGGGAAGGTATAGCAATCAGCCCCAGCATTTT. Protein: CASSQGGRGRYSNQPQHF.